Described below is a single TCR beta chain sequence and its context. The data derive from a study of CD8 T cells in ankylosing spondylitis. This CDR3 region has 13 residues. The germline CDR1 and CDR2 sequences are SQVTM and ANQGSEA. Trimming stripped 6 bases from V and 12 bases from J, with 21 bases between. One entry per CDR3 protein results from TCRdb running MiXCR on the 5' RACE reads. The data hold nearly 250,000 distinct CDR3 sequences, with 32% observed a single time. This receptor was obtained from a male donor with ankylosing spondylitis or in good health (not recorded which). Sequenced material: blood, either unsorted or a sorted T cell fraction (not recorded which). The gene calls are TRBV29-1 and TRBJ2-1; possibly TRBD1 or TRBD2 for D (7 bases each). For the CDR3, the DNA is TGCAGCGTCTCAGGGAGGGGGCTAATTAGGCAGTTCTTC. This translates into CSVSGRGLIRQFF.